The clone carrying this T cell receptor (beta chain) was seen many times. Antigen specificity is unknown. Germline lookup yields CDR1 MNHEY and CDR2 SVGEGT. Trimming pared 2 bases from V and 7 bases from J, leaving 6 bases between. The CDR3 consists of 12 residues. One entry per CDR3 protein, called by TCRdb with MiXCR from the 5' RACE reads. This sample yields hundreds of thousands of distinct CDR3 sequences, of which 6.1% are seen a single time; approximately 2% belongs to the top ten. The sample comes from a study of identical twins. Study findings and constraints: In beta out-of-frame sequences, the excess sharing between twins was weaker. Beta clonotypes that were abundant in cord blood contained fewer insertions, a pattern absent from memory repertoires.

Sequenced input: naive T cells sorted from blood. The source is a man between 18 and 35 years old in good health. V usage is TRBV6-2 or TRBV6-3 and J usage is TRBJ2-4; D remains unclear. Written as DNA, the CDR3 is TGTGCCAGCAGTTACGGACGGAACATTCAGTACTTC. Translated: CASSYGRNIQYF.